The 17 T cell receptor beta chains below come from one sample, sequenced in a study of cytomegalovirus exposure and HLA in healthy donors. The PCR used 60 Vbeta and 13 Jbeta primers. Measured with immunoSEQ multiplex PCR; TCRdb has only the in-frame clones, and not every one. The profile shows more than 120,000 clones, 70% to 80% of them singletons. The sequencing input was PBMCs. The receptors shown here come from a woman between 40 and 55 years old in good health and CMV-seropositive.

The V call is TRBV5-1, the J call TRBJ1-1; D might be TRBD1 (6 bases). V was trimmed by 2 bases and J by 0 bases, leaving 8 bases between them. This CDR3 region has 14 residues. Germline assignment: CDR1 SGHRS and CDR2 YFSETQ. CDR3 sequence: CASSLDRMNTEAFF. Here the CDR3 DNA reads TGCGCCAGCAGCTTAGACAGGATGAACACTGAAGCTTTCTTT.

The chain uses TRBV7-6 and TRBJ2-7; 8 nucleotides agree with TRBD1. Germline trimming cut 5 bases from V and 4 bases from J; bases unmatched to any gene: 7. From germline, CDR1 is SGHVS and CDR2 FNYEAQ. The CDR3 has 14 amino acids. The CDR3 sequence is CASSQLGTGYEQYF. The CDR3 DNA sequence: TGTGCCAGCAGCCAATTGGGGACAGGATACGAGCAGTACTTC.

This clone has just one count. The rearrangement links TRBV2 to TRBJ2-2; TRBD1 might be the D (6 bases). Germline CDR1 SNHLY, CDR2 FYNNEI. V was clipped by 3 bases and J by 3 bases, with 8 bases between them. The CDR3 is 14 amino acids. The CDR3 DNA follows: TGTGCCAGCAGTGATGACAGGTACACCGGGGAGCTGTTTTTT. Its protein is CASSDDRYTGELFF.

The chain links TRBV2 to TRBJ1-2, with D maybe TRBD1 (5 bases). The CDR3 covers 13 residues. Trimming removed 6 bases from V and 6 bases from J, with 14 bases in between. Germline values: CDR1 SNHLY, CDR2 FYNNEI. As DNA, the CDR3 is TGTGCCAGCAGGCTCGGGGGGTCGGATGGCTACACCTTC. Amino acids: CASRLGGSDGYTF.

This chain uses TRBV4-2 with TRBJ2-1; D possibly corresponds to TRBD1 (5 bases). Germline V CDR1 and CDR2: LGHNA, YNFKEQ. With 1 base removed from V and 5 bases from J, the gap between germline ends came to 21 bases. CDR3 length: 18 amino acids. DNA of the CDR3: TGTGCCAGCAGCCAAGCGCCTTCAGGGTTAGAAGGCGACAATGAGCAGTTCTTC. It yields the protein CASSQAPSGLEGDNEQFF.

This clone has only one observation. This chain joins TRBV4-2 and TRBJ2-1, with D hard to call. The CDR3 loop spans 13 amino acids. The V end was cut by 5 bases, the J end by 10 bases, with 15 bases between. Germline CDR1 reads LGHNA; CDR2 reads YNFKEQ. This chain's CDR3 is CASSYRQVNEQFF. In DNA, the CDR3 is TGTGCCAGCAGCTACCGGCAGGTTAACGAGCAGTTCTTC.

The genes are TRBV10-2 and TRBJ2-1; 9 positions agree with TRBD2. After removal of 8 bases from V and 0 bases from J, the junction contained 8 bases not matched to a gene. Germline-derived CDR1 and CDR2 are WSHSY and SAAADI. The CDR3 has 16 residues. CDR3 nucleotides: TGCGCCAGCGGCAATAGCGGGAGAGGCTCCTACAATGAGCAGTTCTTC. Its translation: CASGNSGRGSYNEQFF.

The J gene is TRBJ2-7, the V gene TRBV27; TRBD2 might be the D (6 bases). The germline CDR1 and CDR2 sequences are MNHEY and SMNVEV (reference sequence). Deletions cut 5 bases from V and 2 bases from J, with 13 bases between. CDR3 length: 14 amino acids. The CDR3 DNA is TGTGCCAGCAGTGCGCGGGACTTTCCCTACGAGCAGTACTTC. Amino acid sequence: CASSARDFPYEQYF.

This sequence joins TRBV11-3 and TRBJ2-4; 8 bases map to TRBD1. The V gene's germline CDR1 is SGHNT and CDR2 YENEEA. The length of the CDR3 is 14 residues. V lost 0 bases to trimming and J lost 9 bases; unmatched junction nucleotides: 4. The CDR3 sequence: CASSLEDRDFIQYF. The CDR3 region has the DNA TGTGCCAGCAGCTTAGAGGACAGGGATTTCATTCAGTACTTC.

V gene TRBV14 combines with J gene TRBJ2-1; TRBD2 agrees at 12 bases. Germline trimming cut 5 bases from V and 7 bases from J; bases unmatched to any gene: 6. CDR3 length: 15 amino acids. The germline gives CDR1 SGHDN, CDR2 FVKESK. The CDR3 DNA sequence: TGTGCCAGCAGCTCCCTAGCGGGAGGGCTAAATGAGCAGTTCTTC. Translation: CASSSLAGGLNEQFF.

The V gene is TRBV25-1, the J gene TRBJ1-1; D unclear. CDR3 length: 14 amino acids. CDR1 and CDR2 (germline): MGHDK, SYGVNS. The V end was cut by 5 bases, the J end by 1 base, with 11 bases between. As DNA, the CDR3 is TGTGCCAGCAGTTCTATGGGCCGGAACACTGAAGCTTTCTTT. Its protein product is CASSSMGRNTEAFF.

V is TRBV14 and J is TRBJ2-3; 8 bases match TRBD1. The germline V gene encodes CDR1 SGHDN and CDR2 FVKESK. J was trimmed by 2 bases and V by 4 bases; bases with no gene match: 11. The CDR3 extends over 17 amino acids. CDR3 in DNA: TGTGCCAGCAGCCTACGGCGAAACAGGGGGTACACAGATACGCAGTATTTT. Translation gives CASSLRRNRGYTDTQYF. The variable domain in full, completed from reference TRBV14 and TRBJ2-3, reads EAGVTQFPSHSVIEKGQTVTLRCDPISGHDNLYWYRRVMGKEIKFLLHFVKESKQDESGMPNNRFLAERTGGTYSTLKVQPAELEDSGVYFCASSLRRNRGYTDTQYFGPGTRLTVL.

V usage is TRBV27 and J usage is TRBJ2-1, with 8 bases matching TRBD2. Trimming removed 8 bases from V and 4 bases from J; junction bases left unmatched: 10. Germline V gene lookup returns CDR1 MNHEY and CDR2 SMNVEV (reference sequence). The CDR3 consists of 15 residues. The CDR3 nucleotides are TGTGCCAGCCGGGACGGGGGGGGAGGGTACAATGAGCAGTTCTTC. Translating it yields CASRDGGGGYNEQFF.

The chain recombines TRBV5-6 with TRBJ2-2; 12 bases are a match to TRBD2. V lost 4 bases and J lost 8; bases outside the gene matches: 12. The CDR3 extends over 17 amino acids. Germline V lookup: CDR1 SGHDT, CDR2 YYEEEE. CDR3 amino acids: CASSKGLAGYAGGELFF. In nucleotides, the CDR3 is TGTGCCAGCAGCAAAGGACTAGCGGGATACGCAGGGGGGGAGCTGTTTTTT.

This clone has just a few counts. The V and J genes are TRBV18 and TRBJ2-7; 9 bases are a match to TRBD2. The CDR3 spans 14 residues. Trimming removed 4 bases from V and 0 bases from J; junction bases left unmatched: 1. The germline gives CDR1 KGHSH, CDR2 LQKENI. The DNA of the CDR3 is TGTGCCAGCTCACGGGGACTAGCCTCCTACGAGCAGTACTTC. This sequence encodes CASSRGLASYEQYF.

The V gene is TRBV5-6, the J gene TRBJ1-1; D gene ambiguous. CDR1 SGHDT and CDR2 YYEEEE come from the germline V gene. Trimming removed 4 bases at V and 3 bases at J, with 10 bases between. The CDR3 is 13 amino acids. The CDR3 bases are TGTGCCAGCAGCCCGCGACTGGACACTGAAGCTTTCTTT. Translation gives CASSPRLDTEAFF.

The chain is built from TRBV11-2 and TRBJ2-2, with a tentative D call TRBD1 (5 bases). Per germline, CDR1 SGHAT and CDR2 FQNNGV. V gave up 4 bases and J gave up 5 bases, with 14 bases separating them. The CDR3 has 15 amino acids. The DNA for the CDR3 is TGTGCCAGCAGCTGGACCTCGGCAGGGACCGGGGAGCTGTTTTTT. Residues: CASSWTSAGTGELFF.